The 28 T cell receptor beta chains below come from one sample, sequenced in a study of T-cell memory formation after mild COVID-19. TCRdb ran MiXCR on the 5' RACE reads and lists one entry per CDR3 protein. The table has 100,000 to 150,000 distinct CDR3 sequences, approximately 15% seen once; the top ten hold 5.2%. The sequencing input was PBMCs or a T cell subset sorted from them (not recorded which). Receptor source: a man younger than 35 who had mild COVID-19 (a few samples of this study predate the infection). Cell type and time point are not known.

This clonotype was picked up many times. This sequence joins TRBV7-2 and TRBJ1-1, with 7 bases fitting TRBD1. The CDR3 is 13 residues long. Germline CDR1 reads SGHTA; CDR2 reads FQGNSA. With 6 bases clipped from V and 1 base from J, the junction kept 2 bases outside the gene matches. The CDR3 loop is CASSRQGNTEAFF. CDR3 coding DNA: TGTGCCAGCAGTCGACAGGGGAACACTGAAGCTTTCTTT.

Only a few counts were recorded for this clonotype. The chain recombines TRBV20-1 with TRBJ2-3; TRBD2 is a possible D gene (7 bases). Germline V CDR1 and CDR2: DFQATT, SNEGSKA (reference sequence). With 7 bases removed from V and 5 bases from J, the gap between germline ends came to 16 bases. CDR3 length equals 13 residues. The CDR3, as DNA: TGCAGTGATCAACGGGGGGCGGGAGATACGCAGTATTTT. Protein product: CSDQRGAGDTQYF.

This clonotype was recorded a few times. The chain uses TRBV5-1 and TRBJ2-3, with TRBD1 matching 9 bases. V was clipped by 0 bases and J by 6 bases; unmatched bases: 5. This CDR3 comprises 15 residues. CDR1 SGHRS and CDR2 YFSETQ come from the germline V gene. Here the CDR3 DNA reads TGCGCCAGCAGCTTGGGATTGACAGGGGGGGATACGCAGTATTTT. Amino acids: CASSLGLTGGDTQYF.

The chain recombines TRBV18 with TRBJ2-2; 9 bases fit TRBD1. The germline CDR1 and CDR2 sequences are KGHSH and LQKENI. The V gene end was trimmed by 5 bases and the J gene end by 1 base; junction bases not matched to a gene: 2. CDR3 length equals 15 residues. The CDR3 protein is CASSTGQGNTGELFF. For the CDR3, the DNA is TGTGCCAGCTCAACGGGACAGGGGAACACCGGGGAGCTGTTTTTT.

The J gene is TRBJ2-3, the V gene TRBV5-4, with 8 bases lining up with TRBD1. Germline CDR1 and CDR2: SGHNT and YYREEE (reference sequence). J was trimmed by 4 bases and V by 4 bases; bases with no gene match: 5. CDR3 length equals 14 residues. The CDR3 nucleotides read TGTGCCAGCAGCGCGGGACAGGACCCAGATACGCAGTATTTT. Its protein is CASSAGQDPDTQYF.

The table lists this clonotype with a few counts. This chain joins TRBV6-5 and TRBJ2-2, with 12 bases fitting TRBD2. Unmatched junction bases numbered 3, after V lost 7 bases and J lost 3 bases. The V gene's germline CDR1 is MNHEY and CDR2 SVGAGI. The CDR3 is 15 residues long. DNA for the CDR3: TGTGCCAGCACTAGCGGGGGGGCTGACACCGGGGAGCTGTTTTTT. It translates to CASTSGGADTGELFF.

The V and J genes are TRBV4-3 and TRBJ2-7; D ambiguous. The CDR3 contains 13 residues. V was trimmed by 3 bases and J by 6 bases, leaving 12 bases between them. CDR1 LGHNA and CDR2 YSLEER come from the germline V gene. The chain's CDR3 is CASSQRSWGEQYF. As DNA, the CDR3 is TGCGCCAGCAGCCAGAGGTCGTGGGGCGAGCAGTACTTC.

The V and J genes are TRBV5-1 and TRBJ1-1, with D perhaps matching TRBD1 (5 bases). Looked up from germline, CDR1 is SGHRS and CDR2 is YFSETQ. The CDR3 contains 14 residues. V was pared by 4 bases and J by 0 bases, with 10 bases between. The CDR3 loop reads CASSTGDLNTEAFF. The CDR3 DNA is TGCGCCAGCAGCACTGGGGACCTGAACACTGAAGCTTTCTTT.

This clonotype has a count of ten or more. The rearrangement links TRBV12-3 or TRBV12-4 to TRBJ1-2, with D possibly matching TRBD1 (6 bases). The CDR3 runs to 13 residues. Trimming cost V 4 bases and J 4 bases, with 10 bases left between them. The CDR3 coding sequence is TGTGCCAGCAGTTCGACAGGTTCCTATGGCTACACCTTC. It is translated as CASSSTGSYGYTF.

CDR3 in DNA: TGCAGTGCTAGAGAACAGGGGGCGCGTGAGACCCAGTACTTC. It encodes CSAREQGARETQYF. The chain recombines TRBV20-1 with TRBJ2-5; 9 bases are a match to TRBD1. Unmatched junction bases numbered 4, after V lost 0 bases and J lost 5 bases. CDR1 and CDR2 (germline): DFQATT, SNEGSKA (reference sequence). The CDR3 spans 14 residues.

The chain has TRBV18 and TRBJ1-2; a weak D match, TRBD1 (5 bases). Germline-derived CDR1 and CDR2 are KGHSH and LQKENI. Trimming took off 2 bases at V and 2 bases at J, with 15 bases between the two ends. This CDR3 has 16 residues. Written as DNA, the CDR3 is TGTGCCAGCTCACCAGACTTAGCAGAGGGGAACTATGGCTACACCTTC. Translating it yields CASSPDLAEGNYGYTF.

This clonotype was seen a handful of times. The chain has TRBV12-3 or TRBV12-4 and TRBJ2-7; 11 nucleotides line up with TRBD2. The CDR3 contains 14 residues. Unmatched junction bases numbered 3, after V lost 5 bases and J lost 3 bases. CDR3 protein: CASSNSGGDYEQYF. DNA for the CDR3: TGTGCCAGCAGTAATAGCGGGGGGGACTACGAGCAGTACTTC.

The CDR3 DNA follows: TGCGCCAGCAGCCAAGTCATAGCGGGGGGGGCAGATACGCAGTATTTT. It is translated as CASSQVIAGGADTQYF. The rearrangement uses TRBV4-1 and TRBJ2-3; the match to TRBD2 covers 11 bases. CDR1 and CDR2 (germline): MGHRA, YSYEKL. The CDR3 totals 16 residues. J gave up 4 bases and V 1 base, and 4 bases lay outside the gene matches.

This clonotype was seen a few times. The V and J genes are TRBV20-1 and TRBJ1-4; a possible D gene is TRBD1 (5 bases). This CDR3 has 14 amino acids. Looked up from germline, CDR1 is DFQATT and CDR2 is SNEGSKA (reference sequence). The V end lost 3 bases, the J end lost 8 bases, and 16 bases lay between the germline ends. CDR3 sequence: CSASFRQGREKLFF. Here the CDR3 DNA reads TGCAGTGCTAGCTTTCGGCAGGGACGGGAAAAACTGTTTTTT.

This clonotype was detected a few times. The J gene is TRBJ1-5, the V gene TRBV29-1; 8 bases fit TRBD1. Germline V gives CDR1 SQVTM, CDR2 ANQGSEA. This CDR3 contains 14 residues. V shed 4 bases, J shed 3 bases, and the junction held 5 bases outside the gene matches. The chain's CDR3 is CSVVGQGDNQPQHF. The CDR3 DNA is TGCAGCGTTGTTGGACAGGGTGACAATCAGCCCCAGCATTTT.

There are many counts of this clonotype. The chain carries TRBV2 and TRBJ1-5; D remains unclear. V shed 7 bases and J shed 0 bases, with 10 bases lying between them. Per germline, CDR1 SNHLY and CDR2 FYNNEI. The CDR3 spans 14 residues. CDR3 nucleotide sequence: TGTGCCAGCACGGGAAGCATTAGCAATCAGCCCCAGCATTTT. Its translation is CASTGSISNQPQHF.

This clonotype was recorded a few times. The J gene is TRBJ2-3, the V gene TRBV5-1; D is undetermined. Germline V lookup: CDR1 SGHRS, CDR2 YFSETQ. Trimming stripped 0 bases from V and 4 bases from J, with 6 bases between. The CDR3 contains 13 residues. The CDR3 DNA is TGCGCCAGCAGCTTGGATAGGGCAGATACGCAGTATTTT. This codes for CASSLDRADTQYF.

This clonotype was counted a few times. The gene calls are TRBV12-5 and TRBJ2-5; weak D call: TRBD1 (7 bases). The length of the CDR3 is 16 residues. Germline lookup yields CDR1 LGHNT and CDR2 FRNRAP. With 3 bases removed from V and 4 bases from J, the gap between germline ends came to 18 bases. CDR3 bases: TGTGCTAGTGGTTTAGGACTCCAGGGGGACTCAGAGACCCAGTACTTC. As protein: CASGLGLQGDSETQYF.

This clonotype was seen only once. This sequence joins TRBV21-1 and TRBJ2-7. TRBV21-1 is recorded as a pseudogene. This CDR3 contains 12 residues. This chain's CDR3 is CASSKGAYEQYF. The CDR3 bases are TGTGCCAGCAGCAAAGGGGCTTACGAGCAGTACTTC.

The CDR3 loop reads CAISEPGSNTIYF. CDR3 sequence (DNA): TGTGCCATCAGTGAACCAGGGAGTAACACCATATATTTT. The V and J genes are TRBV10-3 and TRBJ1-3; maybe TRBD1 (5 bases). The CDR3 runs 13 residues. The germline CDR1 and CDR2 sequences are ENHRY and SYGVKD. V gave up 3 bases and J gave up 7 bases, with 10 bases separating them.

This chain joins TRBV20-1 and TRBJ1-4, with 8 positions matching TRBD1. The CDR3 is 14 amino acids. With V trimmed by 5 bases and J by 5 bases, 7 bases remained unmatched. Germline V lookup: CDR1 DFQATT, CDR2 SNEGSKA (reference sequence). CDR3 DNA: TGCAGTGCTCTCTTTACAGGGGGAAATGAAAAACTGTTTTTT. Encoded protein: CSALFTGGNEKLFF.

Here the CDR3 reads CASSPPGSNTGELFF. CDR3 DNA sequence: TGTGCCAGCAGTCCGCCGGGCTCCAACACCGGGGAGCTGTTTTTT. This sequence joins TRBV9 and TRBJ2-2, with D hard to call. CDR1 is SGDLS, CDR2 YYNGEE, per germline. Trimming took off 5 bases at V and 2 bases at J, with 13 bases between the two ends. The CDR3 has 15 residues.

J is TRBJ2-2 and V is TRBV7-2; 7 bases agree with TRBD1. Germline V CDR1 and CDR2: SGHTA, FQGNSA. The junction had 6 bases not matched to a gene; V was cut back by 4 bases and J by 4 bases. The CDR3 extends over 15 amino acids. The CDR3 sequence is CASSYTGAGTGELFF. The CDR3 bases are TGTGCCAGCAGCTACACAGGGGCGGGCACCGGGGAGCTGTTTTTT.

This chain links TRBV7-2 with TRBJ1-1; TRBD1 matches at 7 bases. V lost 6 bases to trimming and J lost 8 bases; unmatched junction nucleotides: 6. There are 12 residues in the CDR3. Per the germline V gene, CDR1 is SGHTA and CDR2 is FQGNSA. The CDR3 DNA follows: TGTGCCAGCAGTTCAGGGGGGCTGGAAGCTTTCTTT. It yields the protein CASSSGGLEAFF. Drawing the rest from reference TRBV7-2 and TRBJ1-1, the complete variable domain is GAGVSQSPSNKVTEKGKDVELRCDPISGHTALYWYRQSLGQGLEFLIYFQGNSAPDKSGLPSDRFSAERTGGSVSTLTIQRTQQEDSAVYLCASSSGGLEAFFGQGTRLTVV.

This clonotype was seen repeatedly, ten times or more. The chain joins TRBV12-3 or TRBV12-4 to TRBJ2-5, with 9 bases identical to TRBD2. V gave up 5 bases and J gave up 7 bases; unmatched junction bases: 11. The CDR3 length is 15 residues. The CDR3 loop reads CASSPLAGGLGTQYF. CDR3 bases: TGTGCCAGCAGTCCCTTGGCGGGGGGGTTGGGGACCCAGTACTTC.

This clonotype was recorded many times. The genes are TRBV11-1 and TRBJ2-1; weak D call: TRBD1 (6 bases). This CDR3 contains 14 residues. The germline V and J ends were trimmed by 5 bases and 3 bases, with 11 bases remaining between them. Germline V CDR1 and CDR2: SGHAT, FQDESV (reference sequence). This CDR3 is CASSPNRDYNEQFF. The CDR3 DNA reads as TGTGCCAGCAGCCCAAACAGGGACTACAATGAGCAGTTCTTC.

This clonotype has just a few counts. The chain is built from TRBV5-6 and TRBJ1-4; unclear D gene. The germline V and J ends were trimmed by 4 bases and 0 bases, with 7 bases remaining between them. The CDR3 has 14 amino acids. The V gene's germline CDR1 is SGHDT and CDR2 YYEEEE. The CDR3 DNA follows: TGTGCCAGCAGCCCCTATGCAACTAATGAAAAACTGTTTTTT. This gives the protein CASSPYATNEKLFF.

This clonotype turned up a few times. CDR3 region: CASSFPEGAPLYGYTF. The CDR3 nucleotides read TGCGCCAGCAGCTTCCCCGAAGGGGCTCCCCTATATGGCTACACCTTC. The chain recombines TRBV5-1 with TRBJ1-2; a weak D match, TRBD1 (5 bases). The germline gives CDR1 SGHRS, CDR2 YFSETQ. There are 16 residues in the CDR3. Trimming removed 2 bases at V and 5 bases at J, with 19 bases between.